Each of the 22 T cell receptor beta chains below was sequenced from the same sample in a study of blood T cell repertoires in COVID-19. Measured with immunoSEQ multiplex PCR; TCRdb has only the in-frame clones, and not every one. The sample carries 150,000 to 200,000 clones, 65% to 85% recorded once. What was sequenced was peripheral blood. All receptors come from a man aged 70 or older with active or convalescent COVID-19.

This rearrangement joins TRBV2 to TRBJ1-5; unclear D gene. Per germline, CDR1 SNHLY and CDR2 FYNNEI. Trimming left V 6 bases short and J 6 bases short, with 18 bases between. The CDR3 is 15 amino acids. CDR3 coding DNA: TGTGCCAGCAGCGCCAGAGGGTCGATGGCTCAGCCCCAGCATTTT. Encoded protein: CASSARGSMAQPQHF.

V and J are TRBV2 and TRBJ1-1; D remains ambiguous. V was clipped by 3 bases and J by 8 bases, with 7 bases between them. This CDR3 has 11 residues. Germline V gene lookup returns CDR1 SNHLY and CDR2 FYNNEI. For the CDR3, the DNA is TGTGCCAGCAGTGAGACTAGGGAAGCTTTCTTT. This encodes CASSETREAFF.

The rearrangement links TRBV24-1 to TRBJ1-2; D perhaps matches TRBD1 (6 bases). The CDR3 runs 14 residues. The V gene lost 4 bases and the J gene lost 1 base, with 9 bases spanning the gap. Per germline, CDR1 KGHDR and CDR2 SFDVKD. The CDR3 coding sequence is TGTGCCACCAGTGAAGGGGGATTTAACTATGGCTACACCTTC. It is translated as CATSEGGFNYGYTF.

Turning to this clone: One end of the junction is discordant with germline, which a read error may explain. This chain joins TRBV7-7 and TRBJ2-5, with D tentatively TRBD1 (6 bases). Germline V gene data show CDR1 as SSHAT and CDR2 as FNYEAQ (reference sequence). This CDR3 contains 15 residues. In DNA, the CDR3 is TGTGCTAGCAGCTTAGGGGGAGCCCCGCGAGAGACCCAGTACTTC. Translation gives CASSLGGAPRETQYF.

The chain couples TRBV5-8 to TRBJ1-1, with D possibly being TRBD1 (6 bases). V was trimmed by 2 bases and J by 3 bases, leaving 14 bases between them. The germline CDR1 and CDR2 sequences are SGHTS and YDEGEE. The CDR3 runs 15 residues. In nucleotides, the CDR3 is TGTGCCAGCAGCTTCGAGGACAGATCCTACACTGAAGCTTTCTTT. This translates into CASSFEDRSYTEAFF. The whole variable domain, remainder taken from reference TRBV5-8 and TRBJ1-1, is EAGVTQSPTHLIKTRGQQATLRCSPISGHTSVYWYQQALGLGLQFLLWYDEGEERNRGNFPPRFSGRQFPNYSSELNVNALELEDSALYLCASSFEDRSYTEAFFGQGTRLTVV.

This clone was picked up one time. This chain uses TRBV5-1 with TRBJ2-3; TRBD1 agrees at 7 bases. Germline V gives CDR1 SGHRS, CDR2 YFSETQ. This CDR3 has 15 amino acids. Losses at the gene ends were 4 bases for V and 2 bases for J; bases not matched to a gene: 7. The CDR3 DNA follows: TGCGCCAGCAGCATGACAGGGCTGGACACAGATACGCAGTATTTT. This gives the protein CASSMTGLDTDTQYF.

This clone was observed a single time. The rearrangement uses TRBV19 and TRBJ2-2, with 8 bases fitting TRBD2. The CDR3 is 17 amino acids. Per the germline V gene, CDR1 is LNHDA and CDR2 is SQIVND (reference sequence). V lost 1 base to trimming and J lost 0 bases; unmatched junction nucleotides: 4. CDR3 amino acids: CASSIGSGGANTGELFF. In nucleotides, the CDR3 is TGTGCCAGTAGTATAGGTTCGGGAGGGGCGAACACCGGGGAGCTGTTTTTT. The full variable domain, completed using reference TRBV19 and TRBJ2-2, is DGGITQSPKYLFRKEGQNVTLSCEQNLNHDAMYWYRQDPGQGLRLIYYSQIVNDFQKGDIAEGYSVSREKKESFPLTVTSAQKNPTAFYLCASSIGSGGANTGELFFGEGSRLTVL.

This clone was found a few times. The CDR3 loop is CSAITGVTAFF. CDR3 DNA sequence: TGCAGTGCTATTACAGGGGTTACAGCTTTCTTT. The chain uses TRBV20-1 and TRBJ1-1, with TRBD1 matching 7 bases. The CDR3 has 11 amino acids. The J segment lost 10 bases and the V segment lost 4 bases, leaving 6 bases of the junction unmatched. Per the germline V gene, CDR1 is DFQATT and CDR2 is SNEGSKA (reference sequence).

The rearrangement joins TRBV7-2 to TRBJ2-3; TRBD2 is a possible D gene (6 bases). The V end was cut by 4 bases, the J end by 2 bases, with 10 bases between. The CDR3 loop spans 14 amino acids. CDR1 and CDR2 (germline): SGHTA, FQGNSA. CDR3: CASSSSGVTDTQYF. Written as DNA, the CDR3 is TGTGCCAGCAGCTCTTCGGGAGTCACAGATACGCAGTATTTT.

The CDR3 coding sequence is TGTGCCAGTAGTTCACAAACCTGGGGCCCGCTTAATGAAAAACTGTTTTTT. It codes for CASSSQTWGPLNEKLFF. The chain uses TRBV19 and TRBJ1-4; D is possibly TRBD1 (5 bases). From germline, CDR1 is LNHDA and CDR2 SQIVND (reference sequence). CDR3 size: 17 residues. The V end lost 5 bases, the J end lost 4 bases, and 20 bases lay between the germline ends. Together with reference TRBV19 and TRBJ1-4, the CDR3 gives the full variable domain: DGGITQSPKYLFRKEGQNVTLSCEQNLNHDAMYWYRQDPGQGLRLIYYSQIVNDFQKGDIAEGYSVSREKKESFPLTVTSAQKNPTAFYLCASSSQTWGPLNEKLFFGSGTQLSVL.

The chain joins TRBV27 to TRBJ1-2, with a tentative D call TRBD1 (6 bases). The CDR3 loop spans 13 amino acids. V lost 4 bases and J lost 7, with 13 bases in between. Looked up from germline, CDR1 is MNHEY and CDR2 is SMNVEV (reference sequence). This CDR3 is CASSSLGGAGYTF. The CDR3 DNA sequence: TGTGCCAGCAGTTCACTCGGGGGGGCTGGCTACACCTTC.

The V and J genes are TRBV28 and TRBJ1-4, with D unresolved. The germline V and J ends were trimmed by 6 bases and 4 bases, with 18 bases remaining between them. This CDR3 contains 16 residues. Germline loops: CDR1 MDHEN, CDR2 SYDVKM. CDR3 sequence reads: CASSEPNTHGNEKLFF. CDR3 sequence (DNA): TGTGCCAGCAGCGAACCCAACACCCATGGTAATGAAAAACTGTTTTTT. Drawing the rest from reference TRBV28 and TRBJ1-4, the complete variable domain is DVKVTQSSRYLVKRTGEKVFLECVQDMDHENMFWYRQDPGLGLRLIYFSYDVKMKEKGDIPEGYSVSREKKERFSLILESASTNQTSMYLCASSEPNTHGNEKLFFGSGTQLSVL.

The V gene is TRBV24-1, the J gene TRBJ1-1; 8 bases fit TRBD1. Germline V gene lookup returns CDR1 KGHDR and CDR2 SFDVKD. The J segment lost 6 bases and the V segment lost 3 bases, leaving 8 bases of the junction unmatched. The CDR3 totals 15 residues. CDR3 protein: CATSDRTGGFAEAFF. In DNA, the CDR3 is TGTGCCACCAGTGATAGAACAGGGGGATTTGCTGAAGCTTTCTTT.

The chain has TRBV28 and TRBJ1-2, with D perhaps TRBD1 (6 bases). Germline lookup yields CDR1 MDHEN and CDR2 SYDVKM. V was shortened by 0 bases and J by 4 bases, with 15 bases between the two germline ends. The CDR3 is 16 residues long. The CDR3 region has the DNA TGTGCCAGCAGTTTATGGGGGGCTAGGACCAGCTATGGCTACACCTTC. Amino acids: CASSLWGARTSYGYTF.

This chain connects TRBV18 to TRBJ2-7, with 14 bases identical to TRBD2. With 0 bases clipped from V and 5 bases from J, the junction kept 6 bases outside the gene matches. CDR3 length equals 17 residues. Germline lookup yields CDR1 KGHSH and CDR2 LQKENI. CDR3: CASSPPPGLAGENEQYF. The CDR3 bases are TGTGCCAGCTCACCACCCCCGGGACTAGCGGGAGAGAACGAGCAGTACTTC.

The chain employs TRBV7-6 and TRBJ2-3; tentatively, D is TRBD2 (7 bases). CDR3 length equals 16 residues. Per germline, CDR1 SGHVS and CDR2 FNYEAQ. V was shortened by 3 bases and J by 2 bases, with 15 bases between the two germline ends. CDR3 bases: TGTGCCAGCAGCTTTAGGGGGGGGGAGTTCACAGATACGCAGTATTTT. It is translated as CASSFRGGEFTDTQYF.

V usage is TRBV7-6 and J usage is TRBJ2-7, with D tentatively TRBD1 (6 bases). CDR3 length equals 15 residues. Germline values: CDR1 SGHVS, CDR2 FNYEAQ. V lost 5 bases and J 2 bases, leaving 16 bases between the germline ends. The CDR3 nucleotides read TGTGCCAGCAGCGGGGTAACAGGGCCAACCTACGAGCAGTACTTC. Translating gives CASSGVTGPTYEQYF.

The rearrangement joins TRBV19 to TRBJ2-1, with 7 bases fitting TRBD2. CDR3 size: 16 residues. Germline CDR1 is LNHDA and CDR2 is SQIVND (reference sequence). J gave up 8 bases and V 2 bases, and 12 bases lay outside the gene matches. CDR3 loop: CASSIRLTSPLYEQFF. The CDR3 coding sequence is TGTGCCAGTAGTATACGTCTGACTAGCCCCCTATATGAGCAGTTCTTC.

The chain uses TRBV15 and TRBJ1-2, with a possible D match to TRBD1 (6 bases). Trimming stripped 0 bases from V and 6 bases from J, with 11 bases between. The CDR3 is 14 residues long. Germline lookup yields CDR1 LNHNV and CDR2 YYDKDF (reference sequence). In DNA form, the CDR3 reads TGTGCCACCAGCAGAGATCCCAGGGGTGATGGCTACACCTTC. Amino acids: CATSRDPRGDGYTF.

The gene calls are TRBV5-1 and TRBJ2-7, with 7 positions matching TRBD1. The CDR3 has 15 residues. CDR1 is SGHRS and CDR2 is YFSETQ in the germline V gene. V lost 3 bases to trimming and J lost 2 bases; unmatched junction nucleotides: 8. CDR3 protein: CASSSRQGGPYEQYF. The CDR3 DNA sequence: TGCGCCAGCAGCTCGAGACAGGGTGGGCCCTACGAGCAGTACTTC.

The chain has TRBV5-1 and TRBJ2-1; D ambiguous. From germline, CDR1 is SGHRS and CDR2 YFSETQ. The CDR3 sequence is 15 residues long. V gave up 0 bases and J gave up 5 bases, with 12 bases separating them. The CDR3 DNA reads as TGCGCCAGCAGCTTGGTGTCAGTCCGTAACAATGAGCAGTTCTTC. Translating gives CASSLVSVRNNEQFF.

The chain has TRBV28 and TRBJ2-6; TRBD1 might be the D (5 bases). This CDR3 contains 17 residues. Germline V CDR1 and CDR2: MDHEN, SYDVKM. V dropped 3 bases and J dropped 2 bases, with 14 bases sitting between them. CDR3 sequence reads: CASSFFRWGAGANVLTF. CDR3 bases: TGTGCCAGCAGTTTCTTTAGGTGGGGCGCTGGGGCCAACGTCCTGACTTTC.